The present TCR beta chain was sequenced within a study of shared clonotypes between healthy human individuals. The assay was immunoSEQ multiplex PCR, and TCRdb's table has in-frame clones only and misses some. Seen here are more than 2 million clones, roughly 95% observed once, and the top ten hold about 1.7%. Terminally differentiated effector memory CD45RA+ cells were excluded from the naive CD8 cells, which were CD45RO-negative and positively selected for CCR7. V lost 3 bases to trimming and J lost 5 bases; unmatched junction nucleotides: 8. The CDR3 runs to 15 residues. CDR1 is SGDLS, CDR2 YYNGEE, per germline. This clone was counted a single time.

The sequence came from a man aged 18 to 29 in good health. Some clones in this sample may be carry-over from other donors' samples. The sequenced material came from naive CD8+ T cells from PBMCs. V gene TRBV9 combines with J gene TRBJ2-7; 10 bases fit TRBD2. CDR3 sequence: CASSGRGTSVHEQYF. CDR3 in DNA: TGTGCCAGCAGCGGTAGGGGGACTAGCGTCCACGAGCAGTACTTC. The complete variable domain, with remaining parts taken from reference TRBV9 and TRBJ2-7, reads DSGVTQTPKHLITATGQRVTLRCSPRSGDLSVYWYQQSLDQGLQFLIQYYNGEERAKGNILERFSAQQFPDLHSELNLSSLELGDSALYFCASSGRGTSVHEQYFGPGTRLTVT.